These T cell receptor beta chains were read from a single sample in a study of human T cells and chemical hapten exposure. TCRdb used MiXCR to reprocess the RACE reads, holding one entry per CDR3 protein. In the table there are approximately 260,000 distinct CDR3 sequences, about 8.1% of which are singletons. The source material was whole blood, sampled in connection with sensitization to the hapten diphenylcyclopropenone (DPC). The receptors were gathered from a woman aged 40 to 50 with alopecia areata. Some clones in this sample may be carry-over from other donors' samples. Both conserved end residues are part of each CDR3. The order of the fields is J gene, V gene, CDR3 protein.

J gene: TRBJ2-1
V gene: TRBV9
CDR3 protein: CASSTSGRAQVESYNEQFF

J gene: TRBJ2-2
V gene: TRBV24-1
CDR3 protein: CATSEPVRTGELFF

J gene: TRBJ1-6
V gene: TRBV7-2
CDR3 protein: CASSRVYNSPLHF

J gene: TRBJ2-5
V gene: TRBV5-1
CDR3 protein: CASSPGQGPPGIGETQYF

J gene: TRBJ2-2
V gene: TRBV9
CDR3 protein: CAGGQGASNTGELFF

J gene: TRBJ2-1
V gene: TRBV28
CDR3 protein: CASLLASYNEQFF

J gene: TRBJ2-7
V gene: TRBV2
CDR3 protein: CASSTSGSTVSKQYF

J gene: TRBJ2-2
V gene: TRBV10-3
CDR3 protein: CAISDSSGRANTGELFF

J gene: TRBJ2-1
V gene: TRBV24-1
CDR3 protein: CATSDSGRQRSSYNEQFF

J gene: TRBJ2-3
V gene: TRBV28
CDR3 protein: CASSLYAGVGADTQYF

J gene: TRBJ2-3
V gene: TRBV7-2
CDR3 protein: CASSSPGSTDTQYF

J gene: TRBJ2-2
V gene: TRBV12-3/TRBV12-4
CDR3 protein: CASSLLLGLAGGENTGELFF

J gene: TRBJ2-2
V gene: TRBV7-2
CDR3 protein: CASSGPKTGELFF

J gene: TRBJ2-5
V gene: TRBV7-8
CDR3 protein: CASSVRRTGQETQYF

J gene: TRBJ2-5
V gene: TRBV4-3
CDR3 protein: CASSQDGGAGETQYF

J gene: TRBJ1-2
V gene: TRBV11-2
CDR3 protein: CASSKSGGQGNSGYTF

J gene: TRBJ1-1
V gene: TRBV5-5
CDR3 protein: CASSLLTGLNTEAFF

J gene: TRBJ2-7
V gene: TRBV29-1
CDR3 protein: CSVGYGGGEQYF

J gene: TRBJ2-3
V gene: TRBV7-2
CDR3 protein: CASSPSWADTQYF

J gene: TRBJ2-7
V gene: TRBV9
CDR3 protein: CASSALPGLPRDEQYF

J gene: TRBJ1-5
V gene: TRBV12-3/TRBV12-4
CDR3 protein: CASNKQGHNQPQHF

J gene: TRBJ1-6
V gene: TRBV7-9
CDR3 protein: CASSFHSNNSPLHF

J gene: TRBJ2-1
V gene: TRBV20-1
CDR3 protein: CSARPAGSYNEQFF

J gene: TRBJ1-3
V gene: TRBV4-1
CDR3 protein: CASSQPGSSGNTIYF

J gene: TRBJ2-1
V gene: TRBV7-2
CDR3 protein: CASSPWLAGGTTYNEQFF

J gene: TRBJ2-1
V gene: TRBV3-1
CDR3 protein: CASSQVPSTEQFF

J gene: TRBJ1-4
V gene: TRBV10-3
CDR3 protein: CAIRGSGINEKLFF

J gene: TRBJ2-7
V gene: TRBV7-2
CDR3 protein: CASSQNGSGEQYF

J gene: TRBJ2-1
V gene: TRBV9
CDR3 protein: CASSVEGGRNEQFF

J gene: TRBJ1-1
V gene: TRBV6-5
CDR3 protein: CASSSTRTGEAFF

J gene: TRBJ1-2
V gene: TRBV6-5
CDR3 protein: CASSYSVGSSYGYTF

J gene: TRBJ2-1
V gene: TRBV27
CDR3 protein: CASSSPGLAGGINEQFF

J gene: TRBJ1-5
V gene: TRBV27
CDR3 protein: CASSGYSNQPQHF

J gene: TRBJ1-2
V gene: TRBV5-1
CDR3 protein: CASSSTAGQAYGYTF

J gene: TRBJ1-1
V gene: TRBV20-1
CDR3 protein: CSARDATGLMNTEAFF

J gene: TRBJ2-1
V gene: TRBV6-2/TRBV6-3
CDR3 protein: CASKGTGGHGEQFF

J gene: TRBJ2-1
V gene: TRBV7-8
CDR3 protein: CASSKTSGRAGNEQFF

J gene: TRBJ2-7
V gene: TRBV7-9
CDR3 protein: CASSRRPAYEQYF

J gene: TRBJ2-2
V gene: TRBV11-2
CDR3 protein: CASSAVGGTTGELFF

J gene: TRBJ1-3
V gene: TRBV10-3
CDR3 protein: CAIHRSSGNTIYF

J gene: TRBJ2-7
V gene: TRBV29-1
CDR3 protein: CSVSGTISYEQYF

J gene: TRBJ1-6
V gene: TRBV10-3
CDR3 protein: CAISQGQGNSPLHF